This T cell receptor beta chain was identified during a study of PD-1 blockade in mismatch repair-deficient tumors (TCRdb year 2017). Background for the entire study: Between late 2013 and September 2016, the trial enrolled over 80 consecutive patients with 12 mismatch repair-deficient cancer types, every one of whom had been previously treated and was progressing. Tumor-associated T cell clones were tracked in the peripheral blood of patients responding to PD-1 blockade by deep sequencing of TCR CDR3 regions. General findings and caveats noted by the study authors: Rapid expansion after pembrolizumab followed by contraction, generally before radiologic responses, was shown by tumor-resident clones, which were often undetectable in blood before treatment.

Library method: the immunoSEQ multiplex PCR assay. TCRdb provides this immuneACCESS table in a form limited to in-frame rearrangements. Some clones are lacking; in checked studies, under half of them reflect an unresolved V gene, and why the rest are absent is not known. Within this sample are approximately 120,000 clones, with approximately 90% of them counted one time only. About 13% of the sample rests with the top ten. From the cysteine through the phenylalanine, the CDR3 covers 15 amino acids. Just the 45-base CDR3 DNA is kept, in frame starting at base 1. V drops 5 bases and J drops 3 bases, leaving 17 bases in between. CDR1 and CDR2 are drawn from the germline V gene: MNHNS, SASEGT. Mismatch repair deficiency was established in every enrolled patient by polymerase chain reaction or immunohistochemistry. TCR sequencing was carried out for three patients who responded to pembrolizumab therapy. Pembrolizumab PD-1 blockade was prospectively tested in advanced mismatch repair-deficient cancers, regardless of tissue of origin, in the phase II trial. Peripheral blood T cell samples were gathered serially, both before PD-1 blockade started and at multiple time points afterward. Blood sampling times were reported as weeks after the first pembrolizumab dose.

With regard to this clone: Its specific antigen is unknown. It has no much larger one-base neighbor in the sample; base qualities were not kept.

The rearranged segments are TRBV6-1 and TRBJ2-7; a tentative D match to TRBD1 spans 6 bases. The receptor was isolated from an adult with mismatch repair-deficient cancer. Sequences were derived from peripheral blood, sampled 44 weeks after starting pembrolizumab. The sequenced DNA is TGTGCCAGCAGTCCTACCGGCGCACAGGGCTACGAGCAGTACTTC. It translates as CASSPTGAQGYEQYF.